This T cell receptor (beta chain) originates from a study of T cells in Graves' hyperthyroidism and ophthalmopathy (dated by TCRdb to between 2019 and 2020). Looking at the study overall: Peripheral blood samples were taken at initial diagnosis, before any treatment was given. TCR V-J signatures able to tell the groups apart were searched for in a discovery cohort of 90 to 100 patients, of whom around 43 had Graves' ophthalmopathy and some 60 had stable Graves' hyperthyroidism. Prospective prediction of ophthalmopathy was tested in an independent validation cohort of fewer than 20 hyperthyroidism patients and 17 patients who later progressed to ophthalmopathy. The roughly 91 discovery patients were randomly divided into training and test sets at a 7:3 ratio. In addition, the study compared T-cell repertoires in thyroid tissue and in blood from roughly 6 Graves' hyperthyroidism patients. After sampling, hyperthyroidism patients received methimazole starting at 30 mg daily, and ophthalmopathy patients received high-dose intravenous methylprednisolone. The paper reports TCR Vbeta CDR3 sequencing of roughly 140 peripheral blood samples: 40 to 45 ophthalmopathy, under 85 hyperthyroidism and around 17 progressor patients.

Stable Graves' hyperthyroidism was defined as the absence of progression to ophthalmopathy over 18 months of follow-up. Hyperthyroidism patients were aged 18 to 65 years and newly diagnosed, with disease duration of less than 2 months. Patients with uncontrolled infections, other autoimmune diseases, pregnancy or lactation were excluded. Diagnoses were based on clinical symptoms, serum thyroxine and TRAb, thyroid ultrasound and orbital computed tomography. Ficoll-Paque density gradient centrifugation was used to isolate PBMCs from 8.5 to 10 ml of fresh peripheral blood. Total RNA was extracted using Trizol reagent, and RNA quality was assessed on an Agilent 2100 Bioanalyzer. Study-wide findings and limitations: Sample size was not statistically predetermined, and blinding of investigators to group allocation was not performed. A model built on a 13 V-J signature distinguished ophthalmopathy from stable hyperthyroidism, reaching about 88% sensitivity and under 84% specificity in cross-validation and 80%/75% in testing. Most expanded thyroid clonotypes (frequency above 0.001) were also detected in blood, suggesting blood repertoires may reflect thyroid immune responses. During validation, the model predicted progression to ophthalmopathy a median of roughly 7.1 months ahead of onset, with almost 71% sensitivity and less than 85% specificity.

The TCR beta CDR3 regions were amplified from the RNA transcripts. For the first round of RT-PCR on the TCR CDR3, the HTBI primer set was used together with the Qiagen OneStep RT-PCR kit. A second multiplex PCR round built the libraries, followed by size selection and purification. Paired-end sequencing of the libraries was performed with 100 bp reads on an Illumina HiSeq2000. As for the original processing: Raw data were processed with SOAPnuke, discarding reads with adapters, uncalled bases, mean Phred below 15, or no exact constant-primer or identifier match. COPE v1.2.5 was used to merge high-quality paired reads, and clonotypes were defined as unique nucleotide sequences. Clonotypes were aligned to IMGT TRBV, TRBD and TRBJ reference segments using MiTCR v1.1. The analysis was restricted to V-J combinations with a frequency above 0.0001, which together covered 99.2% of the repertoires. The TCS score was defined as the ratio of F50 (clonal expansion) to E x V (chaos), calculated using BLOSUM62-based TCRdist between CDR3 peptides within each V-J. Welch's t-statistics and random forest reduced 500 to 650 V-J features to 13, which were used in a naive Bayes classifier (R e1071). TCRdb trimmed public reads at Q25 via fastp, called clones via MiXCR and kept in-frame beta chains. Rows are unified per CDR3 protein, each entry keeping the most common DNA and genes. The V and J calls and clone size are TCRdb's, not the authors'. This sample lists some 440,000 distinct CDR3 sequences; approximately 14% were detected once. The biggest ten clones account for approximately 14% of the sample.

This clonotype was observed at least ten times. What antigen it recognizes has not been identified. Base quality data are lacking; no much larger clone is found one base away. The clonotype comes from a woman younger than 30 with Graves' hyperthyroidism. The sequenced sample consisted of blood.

The CDR3: CASSPGGGMGNTEAFF. The nucleotide sequence is given as TGTGCCAGCAGCCCCGGGGGGGGGATGGGGAACACTGAAGCTTTCTTT. This chain is built from TRBV12-3 or TRBV12-4 and TRBJ1-1; a tentative D match to TRBD1 spans 5 bases. From the cysteine up to the phenylalanine, the CDR3 has a length of 16 residues. The read is trimmed to its CDR3 DNA, 48 bases read in frame from base 1. V is clipped by 6 bases and J by 1 base, and the sequence between their germline boundaries is 18 bases long.